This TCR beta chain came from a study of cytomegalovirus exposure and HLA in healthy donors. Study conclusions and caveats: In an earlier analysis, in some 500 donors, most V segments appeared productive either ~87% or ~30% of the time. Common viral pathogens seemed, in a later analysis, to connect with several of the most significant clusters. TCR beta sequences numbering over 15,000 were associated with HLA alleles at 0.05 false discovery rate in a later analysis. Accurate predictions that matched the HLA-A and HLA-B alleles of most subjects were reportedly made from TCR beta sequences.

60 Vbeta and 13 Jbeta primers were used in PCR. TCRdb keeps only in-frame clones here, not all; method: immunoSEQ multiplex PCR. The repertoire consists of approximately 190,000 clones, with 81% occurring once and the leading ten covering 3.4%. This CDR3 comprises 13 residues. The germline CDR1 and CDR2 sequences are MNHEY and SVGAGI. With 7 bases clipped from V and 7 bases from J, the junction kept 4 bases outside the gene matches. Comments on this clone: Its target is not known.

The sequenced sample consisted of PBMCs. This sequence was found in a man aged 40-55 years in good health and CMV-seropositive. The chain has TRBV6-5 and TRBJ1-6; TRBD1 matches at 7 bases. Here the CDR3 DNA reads TGTGCCAGCAAAGACAGGGCGAATTCACCCCTCCACTTT. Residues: CASKDRANSPLHF.